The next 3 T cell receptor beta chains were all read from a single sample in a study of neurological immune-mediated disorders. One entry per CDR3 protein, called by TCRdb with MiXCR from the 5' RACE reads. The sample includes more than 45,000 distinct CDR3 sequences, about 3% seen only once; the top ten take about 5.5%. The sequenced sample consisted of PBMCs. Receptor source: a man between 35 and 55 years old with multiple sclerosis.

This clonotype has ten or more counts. CDR3 in amino acids: CASSLGQGTDTQYF. CDR3 bases: TGTGCCAGCAGCTTAGGCCAGGGAACAGATACGCAGTATTTT. V usage is TRBV7-3 and J usage is TRBJ2-3; tentatively, D is TRBD1 (5 bases). CDR1 and CDR2 (germline): SGHTA, FQGTGA. V lost 2 bases, J lost 3 bases, and 9 bases lay in between. This CDR3 contains 14 residues.

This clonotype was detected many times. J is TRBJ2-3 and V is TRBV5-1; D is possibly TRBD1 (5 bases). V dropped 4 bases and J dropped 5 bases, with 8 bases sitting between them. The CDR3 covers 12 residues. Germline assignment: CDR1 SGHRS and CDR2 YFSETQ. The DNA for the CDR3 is TGCGCCAGCAGCGACCAGGGAGATACGCAGTATTTT. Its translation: CASSDQGDTQYF.

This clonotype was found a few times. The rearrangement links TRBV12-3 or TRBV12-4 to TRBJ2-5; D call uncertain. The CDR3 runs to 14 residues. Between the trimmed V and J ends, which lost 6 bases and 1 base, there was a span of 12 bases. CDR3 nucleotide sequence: TGTGCCAGCAGCGCCTCGCGTCGCCAAGAGACCCAGTACTTC. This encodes CASSASRRQETQYF.